The 13 T cell receptor beta chains below come from one sample, sequenced in a study of blood T cell repertoires in COVID-19. The table came from immunoSEQ multiplex PCR; TCRdb's copy has only in-frame clones and leaves some out. The table has roughly 190,000 clones, approximately 90% seen once. The sample comprised peripheral blood. These TCRs come from a young man with acute or convalescent COVID-19.

This chain joins TRBV5-1 and TRBJ2-7; TRBD2 matches 9 bases. V lost 0 bases to trimming and J lost 3 bases; unmatched junction nucleotides: 1. The length of the CDR3 is 14 residues. CDR1 and CDR2 (germline): SGHRS, YFSETQ. The CDR3 loop reads CASSLGSGSYEQYF. CDR3 sequence (DNA): TGCGCCAGCAGCTTGGGTAGCGGGAGCTACGAGCAGTACTTC.

The chain recombines TRBV10-3 with TRBJ1-4; the D gene is possibly TRBD1 (5 bases). This CDR3 is 15 amino acids long. V shed 4 bases and J shed 4 bases, with 13 bases lying between them. Looked up from germline, CDR1 is ENHRY and CDR2 is SYGVKD. The CDR3 bases are TGTGCCATCAGTGGACAGCCTGGGAATAATGAAAAACTGTTTTTT. Translation gives CAISGQPGNNEKLFF.

The chain carries TRBV28 and TRBJ2-1; weak D call: TRBD1 (6 bases). Trimming removed 7 bases at V and 2 bases at J, with 15 bases between. The CDR3 length is 15 residues. The germline CDR1 and CDR2 sequences are MDHEN and SYDVKM. The CDR3 DNA reads as TGTGCCAGCACCCCTTGGACAGAGACCTACAATGAGCAGTTCTTC. Amino acid sequence: CASTPWTETYNEQFF.

The chain is built from TRBV20-1 and TRBJ2-3, with 8 positions matching TRBD2. The CDR3 extends over 16 amino acids. The V segment lost 3 bases and the J segment 1 base; nucleotides outside the gene matches: 9. Germline CDR1 is DFQATT and CDR2 is SNEGSKA (reference sequence). The CDR3 is CSASGREGSGTDTQYF. CDR3 bases: TGCAGTGCTAGTGGACGGGAGGGGTCGGGCACAGATACGCAGTATTTT.

The chain recombines TRBV25-1 with TRBJ2-2; 12 bases match TRBD1. CDR1 MGHDK and CDR2 SYGVNS come from the germline V gene. The CDR3 runs 18 residues. The trim removed 4 bases at V and 2 bases at J, leaving 8 bases unmatched. The CDR3 DNA sequence: TGTGCCAGCAGTGTCCGGGACAGGGGGCTATCTAACACCGGGGAGCTGTTTTTT. Its protein product is CASSVRDRGLSNTGELFF.

The chain combines TRBV9 with TRBJ1-5; a possible D gene is TRBD1 (5 bases). The germline gives CDR1 SGDLS, CDR2 YYNGEE. Trimming left V 3 bases short and J 6 bases short, with 19 bases between. The CDR3 loop spans 16 amino acids. Here the CDR3 DNA reads TGTGCCAGCAGCGGAGGGCCCGGGGGGGGATTTCAGCCCCAGCATTTT. It codes for CASSGGPGGGFQPQHF.

This chain uses TRBV28 with TRBJ1-3; perhaps TRBD1 as D (6 bases). V was clipped by 3 bases and J by 0 bases, with 9 bases between them. The CDR3 sequence is 15 residues long. The V gene's germline CDR1 is MDHEN and CDR2 SYDVKM. CDR3 in amino acids: CASSLGRGSGNTIYF. Written as DNA, the CDR3 is TGTGCCAGCAGTTTGGGCAGGGGCTCTGGAAACACCATATATTTT.

The chain carries TRBV4-1 and TRBJ2-2; D possibly corresponds to TRBD1 (7 bases). Trimming removed 6 bases from V and 6 bases from J, with 20 bases in between. The CDR3 sequence is 16 residues long. Germline assignment: CDR1 MGHRA and CDR2 YSYEKL. CDR3 residues: CASSLDLARGAGELFF. The CDR3, as DNA: TGCGCCAGCAGTTTGGACCTGGCCAGGGGGGCCGGGGAGCTGTTTTTT.

The chain uses TRBV6-5 and TRBJ1-6, with D perhaps matching TRBD1 (6 bases). Per the germline V gene, CDR1 is MNHEY and CDR2 is SVGAGI. Trimming cost V 6 bases and J 8 bases, with 11 bases left between them. This CDR3 is 13 amino acids long. CDR3 coding DNA: TGTGCCAGCAGAGGGACACATTATTCACCCCTCCACTTT. Translating it yields CASRGTHYSPLHF.

This CDR3 is CSAPGGEKLFF. CDR3 in DNA: TGCAGTGCTCCGGGGGGGGAAAAACTGTTTTTT. This chain uses TRBV20-1 with TRBJ1-4; D is perhaps TRBD1 (5 bases). The length of the CDR3 is 11 residues. CDR1 is DFQATT and CDR2 is SNEGSKA in the germline V gene (reference sequence). V lost 5 bases and J lost 8, with 9 bases in between.

This clone appeared a single time. V gene TRBV15 combines with J gene TRBJ2-1, with TRBD1 as a possible D gene (5 bases). This CDR3 region has 15 residues. The germline V gene has CDR1 LNHNV and CDR2 YYDKDF (reference sequence). V dropped 1 base and J dropped 1 base, with 8 bases sitting between them. CDR3 amino acids: CATSRAGQSYNEQFF. The DNA of the CDR3 is TGTGCCACCAGCAGAGCAGGGCAATCCTACAATGAGCAGTTCTTC.

The J gene is TRBJ2-5, the V gene TRBV7-9; 7 bases match TRBD1. The CDR3 extends over 14 amino acids. After removal of 5 bases from V and 5 bases from J, the junction contained 8 bases not matched to a gene. Per the germline V gene, CDR1 is SEHNR and CDR2 is FQNEAQ (reference sequence). For the CDR3, the DNA is TGTGCCAGCAGCCCTCGAGGGGGCCTGGAGACCCAGTACTTC. It codes for CASSPRGGLETQYF.

This chain uses TRBV11-2 with TRBJ1-6; D uncertain. V was trimmed by 5 bases and J by 7 bases, leaving 9 bases between them. The CDR3 length is 13 residues. Germline V CDR1 and CDR2: SGHAT, FQNNGV. CDR3 residues: CASSEVSNSPLHF. CDR3 bases: TGTGCCAGCAGCGAAGTAAGCAATTCACCCCTCCACTTT.